This T cell receptor beta chain appears in the sequencing data of a study of Graves' ophthalmopathy and Graves' hyperthyroidism. This CDR3 spans 15 amino acids. Germline V gene data show CDR1 as WSHSY and CDR2 as SAAADI. TCR beta CDR3 amplification used RNA transcripts. Amplification began with first-round RT-PCR using HTBI primers, then second-round multiplex PCR was performed. Via MiXCR, TCRdb re-called the multiplex PCR reads, giving one row per CDR3 protein. This table has 500,000 to 600,000 distinct CDR3 sequences, roughly 40% appearing once. Overall study results and limits: Ophthalmopathy progression cases were predicted by the model with 70% to 71% sensitivity and roughly 72% specificity.

This clonotype has only a few counts. The antigen remains undetermined. Sequencing was done on a sample of peripheral blood or thyroid tissue (not recorded which). V and J are TRBV10-2 and TRBJ2-7, with a weak D call TRBD2 (5 bases). The J call may be wrong; the DNA end is better matched by TRBJ2-1. The TCR comes from an adult man with Graves' hyperthyroidism. CDR3 DNA sequence: TGCGCCAGCAGTGAGATGGGAGTAAGAGACAATGAGCAGTTCTTC. The encoded protein is CASSEMGVRDNEQFF.